This T cell receptor beta chain was identified during a study of blood T cell repertoires in COVID-19. About the research overall: PBMCs, B-cell-depleted T cells, or T cells provided the cDNA or gDNA that made up the material.

Here immunoSEQ multiplex PCR was the method, and the copy in TCRdb shows in-frame clones only, minus some. In the table there are a few hundred thousand clones, more than 85% of which are singletons. Grouping used clinical history reported by participants in a survey and questionnaire. Trimming stripped 6 bases from V and 6 bases from J, with 21 bases between. This CDR3 is 16 amino acids long. Germline V gives CDR1 LNHDA, CDR2 SQIVND (reference sequence). The chain carries TRBV19 and TRBJ1-5; tentative D call: TRBD1 (6 bases). The sequence was collected from a woman aged 25 to 39 who had recovered from COVID-19. Sequences were obtained from PBMCs or T cells enriched from blood (not recorded which). DNA of the CDR3: TGTGCCAGTAGCAGAAGTCCTGACAGGAAACCTCAGCCCCAGCATTTT. This gives the protein CASSRSPDRKPQPQHF. Full variable domain (outside the CDR3, taken from reference TRBV19 and TRBJ1-5): DGGITQSPKYLFRKEGQNVTLSCEQNLNHDAMYWYRQDPGQGLRLIYYSQIVNDFQKGDIAEGYSVSREKKESFPLTVTSAQKNPTAFYLCASSRSPDRKPQPQHFGDGTRLSIL.